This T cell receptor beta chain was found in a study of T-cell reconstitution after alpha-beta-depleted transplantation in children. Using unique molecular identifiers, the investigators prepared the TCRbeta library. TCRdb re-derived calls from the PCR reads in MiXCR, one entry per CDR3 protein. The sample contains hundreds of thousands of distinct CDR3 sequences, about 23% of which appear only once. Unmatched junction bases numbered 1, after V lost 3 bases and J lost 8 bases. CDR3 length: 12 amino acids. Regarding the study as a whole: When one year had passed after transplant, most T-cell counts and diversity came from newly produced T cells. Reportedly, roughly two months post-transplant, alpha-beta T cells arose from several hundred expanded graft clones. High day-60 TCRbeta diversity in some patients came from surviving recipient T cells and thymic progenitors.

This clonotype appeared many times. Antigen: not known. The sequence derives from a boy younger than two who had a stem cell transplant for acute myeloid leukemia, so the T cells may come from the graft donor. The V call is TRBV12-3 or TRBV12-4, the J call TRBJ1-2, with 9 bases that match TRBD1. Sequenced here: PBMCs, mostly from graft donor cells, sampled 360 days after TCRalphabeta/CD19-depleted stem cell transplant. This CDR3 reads CASSFGTGGYTF. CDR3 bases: TGTGCCAGCAGTTTCGGGACAGGGGGCTACACCTTC.